One sample yielded the 4 T cell receptor beta chains listed below, sequenced in a study of TIL therapy for anti-PD-1-resistant metastatic lung cancer. Time point: pre-treatment sample, taken before nivolumab and TIL therapy. This was the immunoSEQ v3 assay. The assay was immunoSEQ multiplex PCR, and TCRdb's table has in-frame clones only and misses some. Among about 60,000 clones listed, about nine tenths were seen once. The sequenced sample was blood, obtained at baseline. All receptors come from a person aged 25-80 years with non-small cell lung cancer.

This clone was picked up a small number of times. The chain is built from TRBV2 and TRBJ1-1; D uncertain. Trimming shortened V by 6 bases and J by 1 base, and 12 bases separated the two germline ends. This CDR3 has 14 residues. CDR1 and CDR2 (germline): SNHLY, FYNNEI. The CDR3 sequence: CASRKQGENTEAFF. CDR3 in DNA: TGTGCCAGCAGGAAGCAAGGTGAGAACACTGAAGCTTTCTTT.

The chain uses TRBV5-5 and TRBJ1-1; maybe TRBD1 (5 bases). The CDR3 is made up of 14 amino acids. Trimming took off 0 bases at V and 5 bases at J, with 11 bases between the two ends. Germline lookup yields CDR1 SGHKS and CDR2 YYEKEE (reference sequence). CDR3 bases: TGTGCCAGCAGCTTGGCCGGCGGGGCAACTGAAGCTTTCTTT. Protein product: CASSLAGGATEAFF.

The V and J genes are TRBV9 and TRBJ1-2; TRBD1 agrees at 8 bases. With 4 bases clipped from V and 7 bases from J, the junction kept 6 bases outside the gene matches. The CDR3 consists of 13 residues. From germline, CDR1 is SGDLS and CDR2 YYNGEE. The DNA for the CDR3 is TGTGCCAGCAGCCCAAGGACAGGGAGTGGCTACACCTTC. It specifies CASSPRTGSGYTF.

This clone appeared a single time. Here the CDR3 DNA reads TGTGCCAGCAGCTCAAAAGCGGGAGCGGTGGAGACCCAGTACTTC. It codes for CASSSKAGAVETQYF. The rearrangement uses TRBV7-2 and TRBJ2-5, with 8 bases identical to TRBD2. J lost 5 bases, V lost 4 bases, and 9 bases had no gene match. Germline values: CDR1 SGHTA, CDR2 FQGNSA. The CDR3 consists of 15 residues.